This T cell receptor (beta chain) was sequenced in a study of CD8+ T cells in alopecia areata. Overall study findings and caveats: Unlike in mice, where it was clearer, TCR sharing across patients was less clear, possibly HLA-related. Greater clonality was observed in lesional scalp samples, especially alopecia totalis/universalis, versus normal scalp.

V lost 0 bases and J lost 4, with 6 bases in between. This CDR3 contains 12 residues. Germline CDR1 is GTSNPN and CDR2 is SVGIG (reference sequence). PBMCs, the starting material, were the source of sorted CD4+ and CD8+ T cells. Reverse transcription of extracted RNA yielded cDNA, which provided the sequencing template. Here immunoSEQ multiplex PCR was the method, and the copy in TCRdb shows in-frame clones only, minus some. The data hold around 140,000 clones, with approximately 49% observed a single time. On this clone itself: Antigen: not known. Other DNA sequences from this sample encode an identical CDR3 as well.

The chain couples TRBV30 to TRBJ1-1; tentatively, D is TRBD1 (5 bases). This clonotype was sampled from a human donor with alopecia areata. The sample was CD8+ T cells sorted from blood, taken at week 0. CDR3 residues: CAWSVGGTEAFF. The CDR3 DNA follows: TGTGCCTGGAGTGTCGGGGGCACTGAAGCTTTCTTT. The full variable domain, rest sourced from reference TRBV30 and TRBJ1-1, is SQTIHQWPATLVQPVGSPLSLECTVEGTSNPNLYWYRQAAGRGLQLLFYSVGIGQISSEVPQNLSASRPQDRQFILSSKKLLLSDSGFYLCAWSVGGTEAFFGQGTRLTVV.